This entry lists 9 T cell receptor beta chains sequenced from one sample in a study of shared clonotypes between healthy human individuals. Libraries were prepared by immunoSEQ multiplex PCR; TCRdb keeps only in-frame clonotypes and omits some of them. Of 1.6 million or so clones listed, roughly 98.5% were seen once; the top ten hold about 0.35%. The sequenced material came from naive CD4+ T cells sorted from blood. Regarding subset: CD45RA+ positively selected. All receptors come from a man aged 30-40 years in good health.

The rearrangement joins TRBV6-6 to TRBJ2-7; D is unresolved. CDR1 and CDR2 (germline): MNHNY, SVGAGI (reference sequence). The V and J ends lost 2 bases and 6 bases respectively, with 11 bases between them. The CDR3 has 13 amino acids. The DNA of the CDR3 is TGTGCCAGCAGTTACGGGCAGCCTAGCGAGCAGTACTTC. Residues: CASSYGQPSEQYF.

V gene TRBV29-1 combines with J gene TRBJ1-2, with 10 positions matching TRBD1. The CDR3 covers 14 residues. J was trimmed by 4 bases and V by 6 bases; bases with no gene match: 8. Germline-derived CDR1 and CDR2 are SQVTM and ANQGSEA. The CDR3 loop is CSVGPGQGPYGYTF. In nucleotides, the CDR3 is TGCAGCGTAGGCCCGGGACAGGGGCCCTATGGCTACACCTTC.

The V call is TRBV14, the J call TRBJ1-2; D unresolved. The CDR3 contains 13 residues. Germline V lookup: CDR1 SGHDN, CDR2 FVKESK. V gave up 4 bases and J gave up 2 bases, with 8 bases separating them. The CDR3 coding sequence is TGTGCCAGCAGCCGGCAGCCAAACTATGGCTACACCTTC. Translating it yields CASSRQPNYGYTF. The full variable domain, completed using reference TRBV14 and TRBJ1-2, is EAGVTQFPSHSVIEKGQTVTLRCDPISGHDNLYWYRRVMGKEIKFLLHFVKESKQDESGMPNNRFLAERTGGTYSTLKVQPAELEDSGVYFCASSRQPNYGYTFGSGTRLTVV.

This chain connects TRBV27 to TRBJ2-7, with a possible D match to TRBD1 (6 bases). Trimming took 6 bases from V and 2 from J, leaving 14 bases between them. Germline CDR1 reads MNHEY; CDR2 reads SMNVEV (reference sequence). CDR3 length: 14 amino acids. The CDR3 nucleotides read TGTGCCAGCAGGCCAGGGGCCCGACCCTACGAGCAGTACTTC. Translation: CASRPGARPYEQYF.

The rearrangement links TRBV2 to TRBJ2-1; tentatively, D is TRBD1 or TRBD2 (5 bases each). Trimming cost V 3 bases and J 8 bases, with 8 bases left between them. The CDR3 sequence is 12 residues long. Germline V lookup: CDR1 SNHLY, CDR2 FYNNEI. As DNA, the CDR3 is TGTGCCAGCAGTGAGGGACGTCATGAGCAGTTCTTC. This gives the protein CASSEGRHEQFF.

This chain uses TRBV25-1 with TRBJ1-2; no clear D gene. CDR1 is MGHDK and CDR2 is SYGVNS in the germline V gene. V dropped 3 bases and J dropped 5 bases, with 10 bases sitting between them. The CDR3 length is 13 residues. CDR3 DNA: TGTGCCAGCAGTGATGGAGGGTTATATGGCTACACCTTC. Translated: CASSDGGLYGYTF.

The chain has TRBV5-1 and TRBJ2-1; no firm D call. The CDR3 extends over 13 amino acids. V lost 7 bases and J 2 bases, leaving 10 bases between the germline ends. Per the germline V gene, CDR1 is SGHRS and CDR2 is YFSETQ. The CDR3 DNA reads TGCGCCAGCCGAACCTCGGCCTACAATGAGCAGTTCTTC. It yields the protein CASRTSAYNEQFF. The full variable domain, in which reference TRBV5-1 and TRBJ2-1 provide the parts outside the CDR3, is KAGVTQTPRYLIKTRGQQVTLSCSPISGHRSVSWYQQTPGQGLQFLFEYFSETQRNKGNFPGRFSGRQFSNSRSEMNVSTLELGDSALYLCASRTSAYNEQFFGPGTRLTVL.

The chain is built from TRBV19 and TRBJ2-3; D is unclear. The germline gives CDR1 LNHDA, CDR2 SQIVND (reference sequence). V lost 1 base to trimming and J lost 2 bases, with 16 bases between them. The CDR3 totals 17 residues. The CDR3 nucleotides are TGTGCCAGTAGTATAGGGAGAGTTTTAACCCTCACAGATACGCAGTATTTT. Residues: CASSIGRVLTLTDTQYF.

The CDR3: CASSQESSVGGTIYF. The CDR3 DNA sequence: TGCGCCAGCAGCCAAGAGAGTTCCGTCGGCGGCACCATATATTTT. The chain is built from TRBV4-3 and TRBJ1-3; no clear D gene. The CDR3 contains 15 residues. Germline V gene lookup returns CDR1 LGHNA and CDR2 YSLEER. V lost 0 bases and J lost 9, with 15 bases in between.